This T cell receptor beta chain was sequenced during a study of blood T cell repertoires in COVID-19. Background on the study: Samples of COVID-19 (acute and convalescent) were obtained from the United States, Italy and Spain. The cDNA or gDNA used as material had been derived from T cells, B-cell-depleted T cells, or PBMCs.

Trimming cost V 3 bases and J 5 bases, with 10 bases left between them. This CDR3 region has 13 residues. Germline V gene lookup returns CDR1 LGHDT and CDR2 YNNKEL (reference sequence). The table lists this clone with a count of one. Per the original data handling: Researchers report that nucleated cell counts were estimated from reference gene primer amplification. Clones were read by immunoSEQ multiplex PCR, and TCRdb kept only the in-frame ones, dropping some. The D gene and trimming were derived from the DNA, and the V and J assignments and clone size from that table. The sample lists 250,000 to 350,000 clones, 80% to 90% occurring once.

Sequenced: PBMCs or T cells enriched from blood (not recorded which). The clonotype originates from a woman between 18 and 30 years old who had recovered from COVID-19. The genes are TRBV3-1 (or the pseudogene TRBV3-2) and TRBJ2-5, with D unresolved. The CDR3 coding sequence is TGTGCCAGCAGCCAGGAGTATGAGGAGACCCAGTACTTC. It specifies CASSQEYEETQYF.